The 2 T cell receptor beta chains given below trace back to one sample, sequenced in a study of T cells in Graves' hyperthyroidism and ophthalmopathy (dated by TCRdb to between 2017 and 2020). Libraries came from multiplex PCR. These reads were obtained on an Illumina HiSeq 2000. Amplification of TCR beta CDR3 regions was carried out from RNA transcripts. The first round of RT-PCR for the TCR CDR3 was performed with the HTBI primer set and the Qiagen OneStep RT-PCR kit. TCRdb reanalyzed the raw reads on its own, using fastp at Q25 for trimming and MiXCR for clone calling, and kept in-frame beta chains. When rows share a CDR3 protein, they turn into one entry using the most common DNA and genes. A total of 730,000 or so distinct CDR3 sequences appear in this sample, about 17% of them only once. The top ten hold 16% of the sample. The sample consisted of blood. All receptors derive from a woman aged 50 to 65 with Graves' hyperthyroidism that later progressed to Graves' ophthalmopathy.

This clonotype was detected many times. The rearrangement joins TRBV7-2 to TRBJ1-5; D uncertain. The CDR3 is 17 residues long. Germline CDR1 SGHTA, CDR2 FQGNSA. V shed 2 bases and J shed 0 bases, with 14 bases lying between them. The CDR3 DNA sequence: TGTGCCAGCAGCTTAACCGATGAGGGTTATAGCAATCAGCCCCAGCATTTT. This encodes CASSLTDEGYSNQPQHF.

A few counts support this clonotype. This chain joins TRBV15 and TRBJ1-6; the D gene is possibly TRBD1 (5 bases). Trimming cost V 2 bases and J 5 bases, with 13 bases left between them. Germline CDR1 reads LNHNV; CDR2 reads YYDKDF (reference sequence). The CDR3 spans 16 residues. CDR3 loop: CATSRNRGGHNSPLHF. CDR3 DNA: TGTGCCACCAGCAGAAACCGGGGCGGACATAATTCACCCCTCCACTTT.